This passage covers 30 T cell receptor beta chains from one sample sequenced in a study of naive and memory T cell subsets. The beta constant-region primer was an equimolar mix of two oligonucleotides covering TRBC1 and TRBC2. TCRdb recomputed calls from the UMI-ligation and nested PCR reads with MiXCR, one row per CDR3 protein. The table has 75,000 to 85,000 distinct CDR3 sequences, around 13% seen once; the top ten hold 0.7% to 0.95%. The sequenced sample was central memory CD4+ T cells from blood. All receptors derive from a human donor in good health.

This clonotype was seen a handful of times. This sequence joins TRBV11-1 and TRBJ1-2; D remains ambiguous. The length of the CDR3 is 16 residues. V was shortened by 4 bases and J by 4 bases, with 19 bases between the two germline ends. The germline gives CDR1 SGHAT, CDR2 FQDESV (reference sequence). The DNA of the CDR3 is TGTGCCAGCAGCTCCTGGGGTTCGAGGACGGCCTATGGCTACACCTTC. This sequence encodes CASSSWGSRTAYGYTF. The full variable domain, completed using reference TRBV11-1 and TRBJ1-2, is EAEVAQSPRYKITEKSQAVAFWCDPISGHATLYWYRQILGQGPELLVQFQDESVVDDSQLPKDRFSAERLKGVDSTLKIQPAELGDSAMYLCASSSWGSRTAYGYTFGSGTRLTVV.

The rearrangement joins TRBV29-1 to TRBJ1-3, with TRBD1 matching 9 bases. CDR1 is SQVTM and CDR2 is ANQGSEA in the germline V gene. The CDR3 has 16 residues. V dropped 6 bases and J dropped 2; count of bases not matched to a gene: 11. CDR3 in DNA: TGCAGCGTAGGGGGGACAGGGAGGTCAGCTGGAAACACCATATATTTT. Its protein is CSVGGTGRSAGNTIYF.

This chain joins TRBV3-1 and TRBJ1-2, with unresolved D. V was trimmed by 3 bases and J by 1 base, leaving 12 bases between them. Germline-derived CDR1 and CDR2 are LGHDT and YNNKEL (reference sequence). The CDR3 contains 15 residues. The CDR3: CASSHYPTGNYGYTF. In DNA form, the CDR3 reads TGTGCCAGCAGCCACTACCCTACGGGTAACTATGGCTACACCTTC.

This clonotype was counted only a few times. The V gene is TRBV20-1, the J gene TRBJ2-7; 11 bases align to TRBD2. CDR3 length equals 16 residues. CDR1 and CDR2 (germline): DFQATT, SNEGSKA (reference sequence). Trimming cost V 2 bases and J 3 bases; bases outside gene matches: 9. CDR3 DNA: TGCAGTGCTAGACCTCCTCCTAGCGGGAGGATCTACGAGCAGTACTTC. Translated: CSARPPPSGRIYEQYF.

This clonotype showed up many times. The V call is TRBV7-2, the J call TRBJ1-5; 8 nucleotides match TRBD1. With V trimmed by 5 bases and J by 6 bases, 9 bases remained unmatched. The CDR3 spans 15 residues. CDR1 is SGHTA and CDR2 is FQGNSA in the germline V gene. The CDR3 coding sequence is TGTGCCAGCAGCAAACAAGGACAGGGAAGTCAGCCCCAGCATTTT. Residues: CASSKQGQGSQPQHF. Supplemented by reference TRBV7-2 and TRBJ1-5, the full variable domain reads GAGVSQSPSNKVTEKGKDVELRCDPISGHTALYWYRQSLGQGLEFLIYFQGNSAPDKSGLPSDRFSAERTGGSVSTLTIQRTQQEDSAVYLCASSKQGQGSQPQHFGDGTRLSIL.

This clonotype occurred many times. The rearrangement links TRBV3-1 to TRBJ2-7; D uncertain. Trimming took off 0 bases at V and 6 bases at J, with 12 bases between the two ends. This CDR3 region has 14 residues. Germline-derived CDR1 and CDR2 are LGHDT and YNNKEL (reference sequence). The CDR3 loop reads CASSQEWLWGEQYF. CDR3 bases: TGTGCCAGCAGCCAAGAATGGCTATGGGGCGAGCAGTACTTC.

This clonotype was seen only a few times. J is TRBJ1-1 and V is TRBV3-1; D is unresolved. Germline V gene sequence: CDR1 LGHDT, CDR2 YNNKEL (reference sequence). The CDR3 covers 12 residues. Trimming took off 3 bases at V and 11 bases at J, with 13 bases between the two ends. The CDR3 DNA reads TGTGCCAGCAGCCAGGGGAAGGGCAAGGCTTTCTTT. Its translation is CASSQGKGKAFF.

Details on this clonotype: A clone one base away is much larger, so this may be a read error. The chain links TRBV5-1 to TRBJ2-1, with a tentative D call TRBD1 (7 bases). CDR1 and CDR2 (germline): SGHRS, YFSETQ. CDR3 length equals 15 residues. V dropped 4 bases and J dropped 6 bases, with 17 bases sitting between them. For the CDR3, the DNA is TGCGCCAGCAGCCTGATGACAGGGCGGGGCAATGAGCAGTTCTTC. This gives the protein CASSLMTGRGNEQFF.

The table lists this clonotype with many counts. The V and J genes are TRBV3-1 and TRBJ2-1; TRBD2 matches 12 bases. The V gene's germline CDR1 is LGHDT and CDR2 YNNKEL (reference sequence). The CDR3 spans 15 residues. Trimming removed 6 bases from V and 6 bases from J; junction bases left unmatched: 6. The CDR3 nucleotides are TGTGCCAGCAGGCCGACTAGCGGGAGAACCAATGAGCAGTTCTTC. Its translation: CASRPTSGRTNEQFF.

This rearrangement joins TRBV3-1 to TRBJ1-5, with unresolved D. Germline V gene sequence: CDR1 LGHDT, CDR2 YNNKEL (reference sequence). V shed 1 base and J shed 6 bases, with 4 bases lying between them. There are 12 residues in the CDR3. CDR3 loop: CASSQVVQPQHF. CDR3 nucleotides: TGTGCCAGCAGCCAAGTAGTTCAGCCCCAGCATTTT.

This clonotype occurred a few times. J is TRBJ1-1 and V is TRBV12-3 or TRBV12-4; TRBD1 might be the D (5 bases). The length of the CDR3 is 14 residues. V was pared by 4 bases and J by 0 bases, with 9 bases between. The CDR3 nucleotides are TGTGCCAGCAGTTGGTTACAGGTGAACACTGAAGCTTTCTTT. Its protein is CASSWLQVNTEAFF.

This clonotype was picked up a small number of times. V and J are TRBV7-2 and TRBJ1-6, with D possibly matching TRBD1 (5 bases). The CDR3 has 17 amino acids. Trimming cost V 1 base and J 2 bases, with 12 bases left between them. The V gene's germline CDR1 is SGHTA and CDR2 FQGNSA. CDR3 sequence reads: CASSLVSGLTYNSPLHF. CDR3 in DNA: TGTGCCAGCAGCTTAGTGTCAGGGCTTACCTATAATTCACCCCTCCACTTT.

This clonotype was detected only a few times. The chain is built from TRBV29-1 and TRBJ1-2, with D possibly being TRBD1 (6 bases). V dropped 6 bases and J dropped 3 bases, with 17 bases sitting between them. The germline CDR1 and CDR2 sequences are SQVTM and ANQGSEA. The CDR3 has 14 residues. CDR3 amino acids: CSVPGEGGDYGYTF. For the CDR3, the DNA is TGCAGCGTCCCAGGGGAGGGGGGAGACTATGGCTACACCTTC.

This sequence joins TRBV12-3 or TRBV12-4 and TRBJ2-3; D is perhaps TRBD2 (6 bases). V was clipped by 3 bases and J by 2 bases, with 9 bases between them. This CDR3 contains 14 residues. CDR3 residues: CASSLRGYTDTQYF. The CDR3 nucleotides read TGTGCCAGCAGTTTGCGGGGATACACAGATACGCAGTATTTT.

This clonotype was seen a few times. The chain recombines TRBV7-3 with TRBJ2-1, with TRBD2 matching over 7 bases. V shed 5 bases, J shed 3 bases, and the junction held 7 bases outside the gene matches. The CDR3 spans 15 residues. Per the germline V gene, CDR1 is SGHTA and CDR2 is FQGTGA. The CDR3 loop is CASSPGTTNYNEQFF. DNA of the CDR3: TGTGCCAGCAGCCCCGGGACTACCAACTACAATGAGCAGTTCTTC.

This clonotype was picked up a small number of times. The chain joins TRBV5-1 to TRBJ2-3; D not resolved. CDR3 length: 15 amino acids. CDR1 is SGHRS and CDR2 is YFSETQ in the germline V gene. Trimming took off 6 bases at V and 0 bases at J, with 14 bases between the two ends. CDR3 nucleotide sequence: TGCGCCAGCACCCACTCCATTTCTAGCACAGATACGCAGTATTTT. This translates into CASTHSISSTDTQYF.

This clonotype was counted a few times. J is TRBJ2-1 and V is TRBV11-3; D uncertain. CDR1 is SGHNT, CDR2 YENEEA, per germline. The CDR3 has 13 residues. Trimming removed 3 bases from V and 5 bases from J, with 8 bases in between. The CDR3, as DNA: TGTGCCAGCAGCTTGATGAAAGACAATGAGCAGTTCTTC. It codes for CASSLMKDNEQFF.

This clonotype was recorded a few times. The genes are TRBV20-1 and TRBJ2-1, with D maybe TRBD1 (5 bases). CDR1 DFQATT and CDR2 SNEGSKA come from the germline V gene (reference sequence). This CDR3 comprises 15 residues. The V end lost 5 bases, the J end lost 5 bases, and 19 bases lay between the germline ends. CDR3 DNA sequence: TGCAGTGCTGAGGCTCGACAGACCTCTAACAATGAGCAGTTCTTC. Amino acid sequence: CSAEARQTSNNEQFF.

This clonotype was observed a handful of times. This chain uses TRBV10-3 with TRBJ2-1; perhaps TRBD1 as D (6 bases). The CDR3 loop spans 14 amino acids. Germline V gene sequence: CDR1 ENHRY, CDR2 SYGVKD. V lost 4 bases and J 10 bases, leaving 17 bases between the germline ends. CDR3 loop: CAISGATGTREQFF. CDR3 coding DNA: TGTGCCATCAGTGGTGCTACAGGGACACGGGAGCAGTTCTTC.

This clonotype was found a few times. The genes are TRBV3-1 and TRBJ2-1; TRBD2 matches at 10 bases. V was pared by 7 bases and J by 4 bases, with 4 bases of the junction left unmatched. The germline gives CDR1 LGHDT, CDR2 YNNKEL (reference sequence). This CDR3 is built from 14 residues. This CDR3 reads CASTRTSGYNEQFF. CDR3 in DNA: TGTGCCAGCACCCGGACTAGCGGTTACAATGAGCAGTTCTTC.

This chain connects TRBV7-2 to TRBJ2-4; TRBD1 is a possible D gene (6 bases). The CDR3 is 13 residues long. Germline CDR1 SGHTA, CDR2 FQGNSA. Deletions cut 0 bases from V and 10 bases from J, with 10 bases between. CDR3 nucleotides: TGTGCCAGCAGCTTAGCGGGGCAGGGGATTCAGTACTTC. Its translation: CASSLAGQGIQYF.

This clonotype was seen many times. The chain couples TRBV12-3 or TRBV12-4 to TRBJ2-7; D remains ambiguous. V was cut by 2 bases and J by 7 bases, with 12 bases left in between. The CDR3 is 13 residues long. The CDR3 sequence: CASSLRPTKEQYF. CDR3 DNA: TGTGCCAGCAGTTTAAGGCCCACGAAGGAGCAGTACTTC.

The rearrangement uses TRBV6-1 and TRBJ1-2; 8 nucleotides align to TRBD1. Germline lookup yields CDR1 MNHNS and CDR2 SASEGT. Trimming removed 6 bases from V and 5 bases from J; junction bases left unmatched: 8. The CDR3 is 14 residues long. The CDR3 loop is CASRIGQGGYGYTF. The DNA of the CDR3 is TGTGCCAGCAGGATAGGACAGGGCGGATATGGCTACACCTTC.

J is TRBJ2-7 and V is TRBV29-1; D is possibly TRBD1 or TRBD2 (5 bases each). The length of the CDR3 is 13 residues. Germline CDR1 and CDR2: SQVTM and ANQGSEA. V was shortened by 0 bases and J by 6 bases, with 12 bases between the two germline ends. The CDR3 DNA is TGCAGCGTTGAAGAGGTGGGACGCGGCGAGCAGTACTTC. Protein sequence: CSVEEVGRGEQYF.

This clonotype was observed at least ten times. The rearrangement uses TRBV28 and TRBJ1-2; D unresolved. The germline V gene encodes CDR1 MDHEN and CDR2 SYDVKM. The V end was cut by 8 bases, the J end by 5 bases, with 12 bases between. The CDR3 sequence is 12 residues long. Here the CDR3 DNA reads TGTGCCAGCGCCCCGCCTTGGTATGGCTACACCTTC. It encodes CASAPPWYGYTF.

This clonotype was observed a few times. The chain has TRBV10-3 and TRBJ1-5; unclear D gene. This CDR3 region has 14 residues. The V gene's germline CDR1 is ENHRY and CDR2 SYGVKD. Trimming stripped 3 bases from V and 0 bases from J, with 6 bases between. The CDR3 region is CAISDNNSNQPQHF. CDR3 in DNA: TGTGCCATCAGTGACAATAATAGCAATCAGCCCCAGCATTTT.

This clonotype was seen more than once but under ten times. V usage is TRBV29-1 and J usage is TRBJ2-3; 12 bases align to TRBD2. The junction had 6 bases not matched to a gene; V was cut back by 6 bases and J by 5 bases. Germline V gene sequence: CDR1 SQVTM, CDR2 ANQGSEA. The CDR3 runs to 14 residues. CDR3 DNA sequence: TGCAGCGTCCTAGCGGGAGGGCCAGGAGATACGCAGTATTTT. Protein product: CSVLAGGPGDTQYF.

This clonotype was recorded at least ten times. The gene calls are TRBV7-2 and TRBJ1-5; D not certain. CDR1 and CDR2 (germline): SGHTA, FQGNSA. CDR3 size: 13 residues. The germline V and J ends were trimmed by 2 bases and 2 bases, with 4 bases remaining between them. DNA of the CDR3: TGTGCCAGCAGCTTAACCGGCAATCAGCCCCAGCATTTT. Residues: CASSLTGNQPQHF.

This clonotype was found many times. The CDR3: CASNSNGEQYF. CDR3 nucleotides: TGTGCCAGCAACTCGAATGGCGAGCAGTACTTC. V usage is TRBV28 and J usage is TRBJ2-7; no definite D call. CDR1 and CDR2 (germline): MDHEN, SYDVKM. There are 11 residues in the CDR3. V was trimmed by 7 bases and J by 6 bases, leaving 10 bases between them.

In this sample, this clonotype turned up a few times. The CDR3 spells CASSQDTGQGAETQYF. The CDR3 bases are TGTGCCAGCAGCCAAGATACGGGACAGGGGGCCGAGACCCAGTACTTC. This chain links TRBV4-2 with TRBJ2-5; 12 bases line up with TRBD1. The ends lost 0 bases at V and 5 bases at J; junction bases unmatched: 4. Germline V CDR1 and CDR2: LGHNA, YNFKEQ. CDR3 length: 16 residues.